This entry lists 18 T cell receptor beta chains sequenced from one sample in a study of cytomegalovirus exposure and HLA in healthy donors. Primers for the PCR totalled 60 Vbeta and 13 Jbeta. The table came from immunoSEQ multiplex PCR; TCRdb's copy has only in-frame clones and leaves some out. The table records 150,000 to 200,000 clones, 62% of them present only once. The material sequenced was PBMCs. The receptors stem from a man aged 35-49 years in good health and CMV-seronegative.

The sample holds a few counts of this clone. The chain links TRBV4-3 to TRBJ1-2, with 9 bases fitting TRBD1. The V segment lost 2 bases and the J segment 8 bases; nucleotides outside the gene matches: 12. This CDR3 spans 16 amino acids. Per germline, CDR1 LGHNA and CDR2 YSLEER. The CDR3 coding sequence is TGCGCCAGCAGCCAAATGCCGGGACAGGGTATCGAGGGCTACACCTTC. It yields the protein CASSQMPGQGIEGYTF.

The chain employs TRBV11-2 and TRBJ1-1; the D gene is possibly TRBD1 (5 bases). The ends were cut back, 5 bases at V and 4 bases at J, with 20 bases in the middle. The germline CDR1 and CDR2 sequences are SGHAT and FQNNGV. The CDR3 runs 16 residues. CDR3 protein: CASSPPSPQGTTEAFF. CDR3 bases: TGTGCCAGCAGCCCACCCAGCCCCCAGGGAACCACTGAAGCTTTCTTT.

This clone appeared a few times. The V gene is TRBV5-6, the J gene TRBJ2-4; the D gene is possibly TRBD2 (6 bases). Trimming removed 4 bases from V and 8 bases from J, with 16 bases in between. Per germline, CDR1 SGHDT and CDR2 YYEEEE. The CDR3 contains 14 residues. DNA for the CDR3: TGTGCCAGCAGCATCGACCCTAGGGAGGACATTCAGTACTTC. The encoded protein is CASSIDPREDIQYF.

The CDR3 nucleotides read TGCGCCAGCAGCTACGGGACTAGCGGGGTGGTCAAAGGTTCGCAGTATTTT. Translation: CASSYGTSGVVKGSQYF. V and J are TRBV5-1 and TRBJ2-3; 13 bases are shared with TRBD2. V was clipped by 3 bases and J by 10 bases; unmatched bases: 14. The CDR3 is 17 residues long. CDR1 is SGHRS, CDR2 YFSETQ, per germline.

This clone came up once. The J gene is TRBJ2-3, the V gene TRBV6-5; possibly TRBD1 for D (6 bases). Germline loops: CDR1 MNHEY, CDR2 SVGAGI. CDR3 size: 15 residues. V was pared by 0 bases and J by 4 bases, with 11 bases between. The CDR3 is CASSYSTPGADTQYF. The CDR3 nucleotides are TGTGCCAGCAGTTACTCCACCCCAGGGGCAGATACGCAGTATTTT.

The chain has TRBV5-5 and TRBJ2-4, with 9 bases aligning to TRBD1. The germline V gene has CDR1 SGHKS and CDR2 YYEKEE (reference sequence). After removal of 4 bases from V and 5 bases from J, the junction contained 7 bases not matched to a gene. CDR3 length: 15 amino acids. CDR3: CASSRDRESQNIQYF. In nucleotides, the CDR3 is TGTGCCAGCAGCCGGGACAGGGAAAGCCAAAACATTCAGTACTTC.

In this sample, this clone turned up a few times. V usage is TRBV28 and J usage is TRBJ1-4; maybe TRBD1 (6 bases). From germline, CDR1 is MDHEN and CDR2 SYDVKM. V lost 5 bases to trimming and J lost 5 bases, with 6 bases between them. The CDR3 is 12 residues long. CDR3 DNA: TGTGCCAGCAGTCAGGGGAATGAAAAACTGTTTTTT. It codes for CASSQGNEKLFF.

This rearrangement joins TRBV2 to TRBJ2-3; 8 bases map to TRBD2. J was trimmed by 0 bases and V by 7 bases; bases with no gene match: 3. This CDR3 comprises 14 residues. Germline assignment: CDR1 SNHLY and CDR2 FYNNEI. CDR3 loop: CASKGTRSTDTQYF. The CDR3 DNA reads TGTGCCAGCAAGGGGACTAGGAGCACAGATACGCAGTATTTT.

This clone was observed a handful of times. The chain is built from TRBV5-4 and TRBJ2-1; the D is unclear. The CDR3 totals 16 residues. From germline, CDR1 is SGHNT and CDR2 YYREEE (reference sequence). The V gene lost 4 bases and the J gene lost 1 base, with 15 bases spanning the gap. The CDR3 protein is CASSPATNPSYNEQFF. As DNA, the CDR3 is TGTGCCAGCAGCCCCGCAACTAACCCATCCTACAATGAGCAGTTCTTC.

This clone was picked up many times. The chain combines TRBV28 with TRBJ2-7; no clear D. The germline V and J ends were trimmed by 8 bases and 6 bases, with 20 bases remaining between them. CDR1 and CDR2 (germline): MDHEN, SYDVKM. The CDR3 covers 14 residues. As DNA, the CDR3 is TGTGCCAGCGGATCCGGGTCCCGTATTGGCGAGCAGTACTTC. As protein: CASGSGSRIGEQYF.

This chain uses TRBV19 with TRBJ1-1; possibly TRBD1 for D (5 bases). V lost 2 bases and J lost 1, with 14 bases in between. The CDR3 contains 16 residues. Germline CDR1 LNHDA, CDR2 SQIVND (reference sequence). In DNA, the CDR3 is TGTGCCAGTAGTATATCAGGACAACTACCGAACACTGAAGCTTTCTTT. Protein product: CASSISGQLPNTEAFF.

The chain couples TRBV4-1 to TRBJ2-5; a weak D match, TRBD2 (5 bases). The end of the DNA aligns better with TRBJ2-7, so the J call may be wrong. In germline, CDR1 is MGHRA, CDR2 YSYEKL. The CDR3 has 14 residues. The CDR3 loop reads CASSQEPGSAEQYF. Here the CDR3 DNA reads TGCGCCAGCAGCCAAGAACCGGGAAGTGCCGAGCAGTACTTC.

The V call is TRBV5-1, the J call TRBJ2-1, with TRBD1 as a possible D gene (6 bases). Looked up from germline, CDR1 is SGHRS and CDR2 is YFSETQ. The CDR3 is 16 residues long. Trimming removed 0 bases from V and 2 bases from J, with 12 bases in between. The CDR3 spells CASSLDRVDTYNEQFF. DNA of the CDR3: TGCGCCAGCAGCTTGGACAGGGTTGATACCTACAATGAGCAGTTCTTC.

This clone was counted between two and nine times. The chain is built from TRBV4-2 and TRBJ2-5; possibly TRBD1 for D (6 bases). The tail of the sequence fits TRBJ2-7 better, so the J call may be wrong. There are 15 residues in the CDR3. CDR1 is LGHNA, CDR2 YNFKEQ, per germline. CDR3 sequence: CASSPQGQISYEQYF. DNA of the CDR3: TGTGCCAGCAGCCCCCAGGGGCAGATTTCCTACGAGCAGTACTTC.

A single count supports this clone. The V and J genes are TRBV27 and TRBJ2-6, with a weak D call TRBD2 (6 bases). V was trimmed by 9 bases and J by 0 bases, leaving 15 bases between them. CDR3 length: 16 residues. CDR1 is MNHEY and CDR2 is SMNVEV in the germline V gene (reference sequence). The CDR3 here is CASSEGRPSGANVLTF. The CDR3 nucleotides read TGTGCCAGTTCCGAAGGGAGGCCCTCTGGGGCCAACGTCCTGACTTTC.

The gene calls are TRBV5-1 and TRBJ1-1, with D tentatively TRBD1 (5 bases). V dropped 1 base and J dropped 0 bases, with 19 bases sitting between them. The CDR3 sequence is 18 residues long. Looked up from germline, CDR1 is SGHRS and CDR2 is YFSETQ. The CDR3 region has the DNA TGCGCCAGCAGCTTGAGGAACAGGCCGCGGGAGATGAACACTGAAGCTTTCTTT. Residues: CASSLRNRPREMNTEAFF.

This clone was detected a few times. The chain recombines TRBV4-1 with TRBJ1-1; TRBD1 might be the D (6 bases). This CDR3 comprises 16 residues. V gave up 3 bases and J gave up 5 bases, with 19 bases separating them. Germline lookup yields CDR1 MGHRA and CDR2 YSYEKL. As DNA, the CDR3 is TGCGCCAGCAGCCATAACTGGGACACTTCGGGGACTGAAGCTTTCTTT. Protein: CASSHNWDTSGTEAFF.

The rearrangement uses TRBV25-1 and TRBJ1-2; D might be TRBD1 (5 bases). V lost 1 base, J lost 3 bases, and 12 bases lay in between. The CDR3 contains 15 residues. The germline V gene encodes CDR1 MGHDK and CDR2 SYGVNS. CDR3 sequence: CASSEFWGGDYGYTF. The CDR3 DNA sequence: TGTGCCAGCAGTGAATTCTGGGGGGGGGACTATGGCTACACCTTC.